These 22 T cell receptor beta chains were sequenced from one sample in a study of tumor T cells in aggressive B-cell lymphoma. The repertoire was sequenced with immunoSEQ multiplex PCR; TCRdb's copy has only in-frame clones and lacks some. The sample has several thousand clones; over 85% are singletons. Sequenced: tumor tissue. These TCRs come from an adult with diffuse large B cell lymphoma.

The rearrangement joins TRBV9 to TRBJ2-2, with 7 bases matching TRBD1. V lost 0 bases and J lost 5; bases outside the gene matches: 1. Germline CDR1 is SGDLS and CDR2 is YYNGEE. The CDR3 length is 14 residues. The CDR3 nucleotides are TGTGCCAGCAGCGTAGCGGGACAGACCGGGGAGCTGTTTTTT. It codes for CASSVAGQTGELFF. The full variable domain, completed using reference TRBV9 and TRBJ2-2, is DSGVTQTPKHLITATGQRVTLRCSPRSGDLSVYWYQQSLDQGLQFLIQYYNGEERAKGNILERFSAQQFPDLHSELNLSSLELGDSALYFCASSVAGQTGELFFGEGSRLTVL.

CDR3 protein: CASRGDRGNSPLHF. CDR3 sequence (DNA): TGTGCCAGCAGGGGGGACAGGGGAAATTCACCCCTCCACTTT. The chain links TRBV28 to TRBJ1-6; 10 bases are shared with TRBD1. The CDR3 sequence is 14 residues long. V was clipped by 6 bases and J by 7 bases; unmatched bases: 3. Germline CDR1 and CDR2: MDHEN and SYDVKM.

The rearrangement links TRBV9 to TRBJ1-1, with D possibly being TRBD1 (6 bases). This CDR3 region has 16 residues. V lost 3 bases and J 1 base, leaving 16 bases between the germline ends. Germline values: CDR1 SGDLS, CDR2 YYNGEE. The CDR3 spells CASSAGDITGNTEAFF. CDR3 nucleotide sequence: TGTGCCAGCAGCGCTGGGGACATCACTGGGAACACTGAAGCTTTCTTT. Together with reference TRBV9 and TRBJ1-1, the CDR3 gives the full variable domain: DSGVTQTPKHLITATGQRVTLRCSPRSGDLSVYWYQQSLDQGLQFLIQYYNGEERAKGNILERFSAQQFPDLHSELNLSSLELGDSALYFCASSAGDITGNTEAFFGQGTRLTVV.

This rearrangement joins TRBV7-8 to TRBJ2-7; 9 bases line up with TRBD1. This CDR3 contains 15 residues. The germline gives CDR1 SGHVS, CDR2 FQNEAQ. V lost 5 bases to trimming and J lost 1 base; unmatched junction nucleotides: 6. The CDR3 DNA reads TGTGCCAGCAGCCCCAGACAGGGGGGGTCCTACGAGCAGTACTTC. Translated: CASSPRQGGSYEQYF.

This clone appeared a single time. The chain uses TRBV2 and TRBJ1-6; no definite D call. With 6 bases removed from V and 13 bases from J, the gap between germline ends came to 10 bases. The CDR3 is 11 residues long. Germline V gives CDR1 SNHLY, CDR2 FYNNEI. CDR3 DNA sequence: TGTGCCAGCAGCCCTCAGTGGCCCCTCCACTTT. Amino acids: CASSPQWPLHF.

V usage is TRBV11-3 and J usage is TRBJ2-2; 9 bases fit TRBD2. The CDR3 is 14 residues long. CDR1 and CDR2 (germline): SGHNT, YENEEA. Trimming took 5 bases from V and 5 from J; bases not matched to a gene: 3. CDR3 DNA: TGTGCCAGCAGCGTTAGCGGGGGAACCGGGGAGCTGTTTTTT. Its translation: CASSVSGGTGELFF.

The chain employs TRBV27 and TRBJ1-2; tentative D call: TRBD1 (6 bases). V dropped 3 bases and J dropped 2 bases, with 16 bases sitting between them. The CDR3 spans 16 residues. Germline lookup yields CDR1 MNHEY and CDR2 SMNVEV (reference sequence). CDR3 amino acids: CASSFLRGTINYGYTF. CDR3 DNA sequence: TGTGCCAGCAGTTTTTTGAGGGGGACAATCAACTATGGCTACACCTTC.

The V and J genes are TRBV28 and TRBJ2-3; TRBD2 agrees at 11 bases. J was trimmed by 1 base and V by 9 bases; bases with no gene match: 6. CDR3 size: 15 residues. Per the germline V gene, CDR1 is MDHEN and CDR2 is SYDVKM. The CDR3 DNA follows: TGTGCCAGTACTGGACTAGCGGGTCGCACAGATACGCAGTATTTT. Translation: CASTGLAGRTDTQYF.

The chain is built from TRBV11-2 and TRBJ1-2; D unresolved. V dropped 4 bases and J dropped 1 base, with 7 bases sitting between them. The CDR3 covers 13 residues. The V gene's germline CDR1 is SGHAT and CDR2 FQNNGV. The CDR3 reads CASSSTVNYGYTF. The CDR3 DNA reads as TGTGCCAGCAGCTCAACAGTTAACTATGGCTACACCTTC.

This clone came up a few times. The V call is TRBV28, the J call TRBJ2-7, with TRBD2 identical over 7 bases. In germline, CDR1 is MDHEN, CDR2 SYDVKM. With 5 bases clipped from V and 3 bases from J, the junction kept 10 bases outside the gene matches. This CDR3 spans 15 amino acids. In DNA form, the CDR3 reads TGTGCCAGCAGTCTCCTCGGGGGGAGTCTCTACGAGCAGTACTTC. Encoded protein: CASSLLGGSLYEQYF.

With respect to this clone: An end of the junction does not agree with germline; a read error may underlie this. The chain has TRBV18 and TRBJ1-5; 7 bases are shared with TRBD1. Germline V CDR1 and CDR2: KGHSH, LQKENI. This CDR3 has 14 amino acids. The CDR3 loop is CTSSPGQYNQPQHF. Written as DNA, the CDR3 is TGTACCAGCTCACCGGGACAGTACAATCAGCCCCAGCATTTT.

The gene calls are TRBV28 and TRBJ2-2; 9 positions match TRBD2. Germline V gives CDR1 MDHEN, CDR2 SYDVKM. The V and J ends lost 4 bases and 4 bases, in that order; junction bases with no gene match: 10. The CDR3 is 17 amino acids. CDR3 coding DNA: TGTGCCAGCAGTTCTCTGGCGGGAGGGCCGTTCACCGGGGAGCTGTTTTTT. The encoded protein is CASSSLAGGPFTGELFF.

The DNA for the CDR3 is TGTGCCAGCAAGACCGGGACAGGGACAGATACGCAGTATTTT. It translates to CASKTGTGTDTQYF. The V call is TRBV5-6, the J call TRBJ2-3; 9 bases agree with TRBD1. With V trimmed by 6 bases and J by 3 bases, 5 bases remained unmatched. CDR1 is SGHDT and CDR2 is YYEEEE in the germline V gene. This CDR3 has 14 amino acids.

The V gene is TRBV5-5, the J gene TRBJ1-1; TRBD1 matches at 7 bases. J lost 11 bases, V lost 0 bases, and 7 bases had no gene match. The CDR3 is 13 amino acids. Germline lookup yields CDR1 SGHKS and CDR2 YYEKEE (reference sequence). CDR3 protein: CASSLGWDSGAFF. In DNA form, the CDR3 reads TGTGCCAGCAGCTTGGGTTGGGACAGTGGGGCTTTCTTT.

The CDR3: CASSRRDSPLHF. CDR3 DNA: TGTGCCAGCAGTCGCAGGGATTCACCCCTCCACTTT. This chain links TRBV2 with TRBJ1-6, with D tentatively TRBD1 (5 bases). Germline V gene sequence: CDR1 SNHLY, CDR2 FYNNEI. The CDR3 length is 12 residues. The V end was cut by 5 bases, the J end by 8 bases, with 7 bases between.

The V call is TRBV28, the J call TRBJ1-2, with TRBD1 identical over 10 bases. V shed 6 bases, J shed 5 bases, and the junction held 9 bases outside the gene matches. This CDR3 is 15 amino acids long. CDR1 and CDR2 from the germline V gene are MDHEN and SYDVKM. CDR3 region: CASSPGGTGDYGYTF. CDR3 sequence (DNA): TGTGCCAGCAGCCCCGGCGGGACAGGGGATTATGGCTACACCTTC.

The chain joins TRBV19 to TRBJ2-7; D possibly corresponds to TRBD2 (6 bases). Trimming pared 4 bases from V and 2 bases from J, leaving 18 bases between. The germline CDR1 and CDR2 sequences are LNHDA and SQIVND (reference sequence). The CDR3 spans 16 residues. The CDR3 nucleotides are TGTGCCAGTAGTACAATTCCGGGAGCTTCCCCCTACGAGCAGTACTTC. This sequence encodes CASSTIPGASPYEQYF.

The rearrangement links TRBV5-1 to TRBJ2-1; TRBD2 matches 9 bases. After removal of 0 bases from V and 8 bases from J, the junction contained 9 bases not matched to a gene. The CDR3 contains 16 residues. The germline V gene has CDR1 SGHRS and CDR2 YFSETQ. The CDR3 nucleotides read TGCGCCAGCAGCTTGGAGCCAGGCGGGAGGGGCTATGAGCAGTTCTTC. Its translation is CASSLEPGGRGYEQFF. The full variable domain, with the rest looked up from reference TRBV5-1 and TRBJ2-1, is KAGVTQTPRYLIKTRGQQVTLSCSPISGHRSVSWYQQTPGQGLQFLFEYFSETQRNKGNFPGRFSGRQFSNSRSEMNVSTLELGDSALYLCASSLEPGGRGYEQFFGPGTRLTVL.

J is TRBJ2-5 and V is TRBV21-1; the DNA was not compared with TRBD2, the D call given in the table. The DNA end lines up better with TRBJ2-7; the J call may be wrong. TRBV21-1 has pseudogene status. The CDR3 is made up of 15 amino acids. The CDR3 nucleotides read TGTGCCAGCAGCAAAGGAGCTAGCGGGGCCTACGAGCAGTACTTC. Translated: CASSKGASGAYEQYF.

The chain carries TRBV11-3 and TRBJ1-5, with TRBD1 matching over 12 bases. CDR3 length equals 15 residues. Germline CDR1 SGHNT, CDR2 YENEEA. J lost 7 bases, V lost 5 bases, and 6 bases had no gene match. CDR3 sequence reads: CASSVGQGARQPQHF. The CDR3, as DNA: TGTGCCAGCAGCGTGGGACAGGGGGCGAGGCAGCCCCAGCATTTT. The full variable domain, completed using reference TRBV11-3 and TRBJ1-5, is EAGVVQSPRYKIIEKKQPVAFWCNPISGHNTLYWYLQNLGQGPELLIRYENEEAVDDSQLPKDRFSAERLKGVDSTLKIQPAELGDSAVYLCASSVGQGARQPQHFGDGTRLSIL.

The chain joins TRBV6-6 to TRBJ2-2; no definite D call. V lost 4 bases and J lost 14, with 17 bases in between. This CDR3 spans 13 amino acids. Germline lookup yields CDR1 MNHNY and CDR2 SVGAGI (reference sequence). The CDR3 DNA reads as TGTGCCAGCAGTTCCGCGGCTCTCCGGAATCTGTTTTTT. The encoded protein is CASSSAALRNLFF.

The chain joins TRBV7-6 to TRBJ2-1; TRBD2 matches at 10 bases. Germline V gene lookup returns CDR1 SGHVS and CDR2 FNYEAQ. The CDR3 loop spans 16 amino acids. Trimming cost V 1 base and J 9 bases; bases outside gene matches: 9. The CDR3, as DNA: TGTGCCAGCAGCTTAGGCGCTAGCGGGAGTCTCACTGAGCAGTTCTTC. This translates into CASSLGASGSLTEQFF.